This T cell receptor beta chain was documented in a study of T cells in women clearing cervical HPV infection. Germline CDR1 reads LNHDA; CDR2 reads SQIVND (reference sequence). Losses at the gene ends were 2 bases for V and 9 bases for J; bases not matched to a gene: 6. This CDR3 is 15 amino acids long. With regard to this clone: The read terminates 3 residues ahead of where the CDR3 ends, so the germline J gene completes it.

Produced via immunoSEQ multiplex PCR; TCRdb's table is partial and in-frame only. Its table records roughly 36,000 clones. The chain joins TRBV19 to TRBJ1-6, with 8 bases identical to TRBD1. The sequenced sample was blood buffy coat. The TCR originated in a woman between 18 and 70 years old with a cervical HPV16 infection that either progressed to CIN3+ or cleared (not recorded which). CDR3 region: CASSIKGQATSPLHF. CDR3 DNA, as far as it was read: TGTGCCAGTAGTATAAAGGGACAGGCGACTTCACCC.